This T cell receptor (beta chain) comes out of a study of OX40 agonist ivuxolimab in advanced cancers. Overall study findings and caveats: In CD8+ T cells, expanded clones were on average more numerous than in CD4+.

Sequencing was performed with immunoSEQ multiplex PCR; in TCRdb, only in-frame clones are kept and a portion is missing. The table has 71,000 or so clones, around 87% seen once. CDR3 length: 17 amino acids. The germline V and J ends were trimmed by 4 bases and 4 bases, with 20 bases remaining between them. Germline V gives CDR1 SGHDN, CDR2 FVKESK. This clone was observed a few times. Its antigen is not identified. The source is an adult with an advanced solid tumor such as melanoma, head and neck, liver or kidney cancer. This sample comprised CD4+ or CD8+ T cells sorted from blood, obtained in a trial of the OX40 agonist ivuxolimab. The rearrangement uses TRBV14 and TRBJ1-3; the D gene is possibly TRBD1 (6 bases). DNA for the CDR3: TGTGCCAGCAGCCGGAGAAGTGGGACAACGATGGGAAACACCATATATTTT. Its protein is CASSRRSGTTMGNTIYF.